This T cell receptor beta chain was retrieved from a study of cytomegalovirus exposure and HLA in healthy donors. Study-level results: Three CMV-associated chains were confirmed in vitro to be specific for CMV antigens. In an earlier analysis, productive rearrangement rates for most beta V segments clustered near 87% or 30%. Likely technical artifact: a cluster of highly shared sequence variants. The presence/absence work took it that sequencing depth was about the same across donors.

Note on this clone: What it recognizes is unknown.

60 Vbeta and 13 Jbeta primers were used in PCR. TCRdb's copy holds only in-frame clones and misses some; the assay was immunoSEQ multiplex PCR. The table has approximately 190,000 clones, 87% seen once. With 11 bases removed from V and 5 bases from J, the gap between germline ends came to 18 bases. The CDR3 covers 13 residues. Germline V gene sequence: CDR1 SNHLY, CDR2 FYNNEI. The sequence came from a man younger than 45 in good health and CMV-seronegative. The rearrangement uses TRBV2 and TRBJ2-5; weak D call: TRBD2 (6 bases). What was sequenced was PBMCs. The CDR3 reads CAATGGRSETQYF. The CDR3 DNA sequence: TGTGCCGCCACCGGGGGTAGGAGTGAGACCCAGTACTTC.